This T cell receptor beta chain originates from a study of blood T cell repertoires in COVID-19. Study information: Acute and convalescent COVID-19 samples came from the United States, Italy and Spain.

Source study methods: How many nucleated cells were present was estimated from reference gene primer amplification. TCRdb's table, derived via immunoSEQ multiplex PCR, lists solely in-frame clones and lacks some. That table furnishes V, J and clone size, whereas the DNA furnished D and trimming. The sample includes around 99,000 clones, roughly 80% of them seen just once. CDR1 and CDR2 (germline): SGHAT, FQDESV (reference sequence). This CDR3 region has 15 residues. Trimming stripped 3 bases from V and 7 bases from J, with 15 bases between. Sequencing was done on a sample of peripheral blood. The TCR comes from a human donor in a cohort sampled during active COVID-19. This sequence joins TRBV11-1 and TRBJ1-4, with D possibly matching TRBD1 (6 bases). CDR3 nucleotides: TGTGCCAGCAGCTTTTCTGGGGGCCTTACTGAAAAACTGTTTTTT. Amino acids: CASSFSGGLTEKLFF.